This TCR beta chain was captured by sequencing in a study of T cells in Graves' hyperthyroidism and ophthalmopathy. Amplified regions were TCR beta CDR3 sequences from RNA transcripts. RT-PCR in the first round (using the HTBI primer set) targeted the TCR CDR3. TCRdb fed the multiplex PCR reads into MiXCR, producing one record per CDR3 protein. This table has over 700,000 distinct CDR3 sequences, approximately 40% appearing once. This CDR3 contains 13 residues. Germline V gene lookup returns CDR1 ENHRY and CDR2 SYGVKD. V was pared by 10 bases and J by 5 bases, with 10 bases of the junction left unmatched. This clonotype was picked up many times.

The TCR comes from a middle-aged woman with Graves' hyperthyroidism. The V and J genes are TRBV10-3 and TRBJ2-7; TRBD1 matches 8 bases. Sequencing was carried out using blood. For the CDR3, the DNA is TGTGCCACCTTGACAGGGGTCGGGCACGAGCAGTACTTC. Amino acid sequence: CATLTGVGHEQYF.